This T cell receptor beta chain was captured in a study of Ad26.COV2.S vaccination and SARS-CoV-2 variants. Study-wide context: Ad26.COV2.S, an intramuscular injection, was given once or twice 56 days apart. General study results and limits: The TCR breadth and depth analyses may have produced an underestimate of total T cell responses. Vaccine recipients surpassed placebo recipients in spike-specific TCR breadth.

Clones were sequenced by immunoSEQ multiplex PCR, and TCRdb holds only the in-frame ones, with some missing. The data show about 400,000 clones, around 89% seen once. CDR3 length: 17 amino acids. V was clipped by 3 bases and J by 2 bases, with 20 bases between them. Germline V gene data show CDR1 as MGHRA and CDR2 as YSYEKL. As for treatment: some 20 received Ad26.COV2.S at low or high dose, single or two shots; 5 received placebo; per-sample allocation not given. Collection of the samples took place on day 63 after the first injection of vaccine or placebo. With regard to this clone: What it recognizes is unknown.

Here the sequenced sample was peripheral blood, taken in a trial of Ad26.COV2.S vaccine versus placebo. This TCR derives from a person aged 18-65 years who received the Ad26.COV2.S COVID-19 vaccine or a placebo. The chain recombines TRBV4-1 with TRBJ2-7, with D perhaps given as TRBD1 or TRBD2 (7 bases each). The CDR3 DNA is TGCGCCAGCAGCCAGGTCCAGGGGGGGGGTTTAACCTACGAGCAGTACTTC. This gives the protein CASSQVQGGGLTYEQYF.